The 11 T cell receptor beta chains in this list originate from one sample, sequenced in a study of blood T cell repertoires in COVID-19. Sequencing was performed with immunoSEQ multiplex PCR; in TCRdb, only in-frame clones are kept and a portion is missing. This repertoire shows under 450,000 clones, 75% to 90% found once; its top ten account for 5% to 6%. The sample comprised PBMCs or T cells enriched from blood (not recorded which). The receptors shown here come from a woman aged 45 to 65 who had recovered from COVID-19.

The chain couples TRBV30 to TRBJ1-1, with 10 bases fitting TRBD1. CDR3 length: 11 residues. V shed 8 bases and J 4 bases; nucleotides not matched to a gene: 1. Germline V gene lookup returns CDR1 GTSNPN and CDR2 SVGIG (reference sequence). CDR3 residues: CAGTGATEAFF. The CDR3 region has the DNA TGTGCCGGGACAGGGGCCACTGAAGCTTTCTTT.

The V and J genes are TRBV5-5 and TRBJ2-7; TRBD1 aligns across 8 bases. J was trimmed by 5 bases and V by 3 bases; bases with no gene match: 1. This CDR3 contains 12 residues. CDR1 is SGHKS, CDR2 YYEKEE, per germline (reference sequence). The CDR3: CASSSTGDEQYF. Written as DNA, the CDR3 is TGTGCCAGCAGCTCGACAGGGGACGAGCAGTACTTC.

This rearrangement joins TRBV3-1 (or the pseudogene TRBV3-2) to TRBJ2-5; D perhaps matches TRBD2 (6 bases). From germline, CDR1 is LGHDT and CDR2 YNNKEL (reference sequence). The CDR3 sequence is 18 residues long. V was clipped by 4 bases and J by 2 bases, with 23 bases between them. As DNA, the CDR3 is TGTGCCAGCAGCCTTCACTTTGCCCCCGGGACTTTACAAGAGACCCAGTACTTC. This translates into CASSLHFAPGTLQETQYF.

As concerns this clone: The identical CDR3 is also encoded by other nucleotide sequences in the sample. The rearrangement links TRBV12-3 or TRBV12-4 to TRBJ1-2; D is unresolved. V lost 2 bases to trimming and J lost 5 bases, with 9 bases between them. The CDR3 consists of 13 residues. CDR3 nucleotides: TGTGCCAGCAGTTTAAACAGAGATTATGGCTACACCTTC. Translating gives CASSLNRDYGYTF.

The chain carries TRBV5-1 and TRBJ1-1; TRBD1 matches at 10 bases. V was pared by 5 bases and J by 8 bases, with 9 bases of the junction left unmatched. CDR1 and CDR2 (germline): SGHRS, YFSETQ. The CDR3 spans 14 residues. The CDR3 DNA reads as TGCGCCAGCAGGTGGGACAGGGGAGACAGGGAAGCTTTCTTT. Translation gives CASRWDRGDREAFF.

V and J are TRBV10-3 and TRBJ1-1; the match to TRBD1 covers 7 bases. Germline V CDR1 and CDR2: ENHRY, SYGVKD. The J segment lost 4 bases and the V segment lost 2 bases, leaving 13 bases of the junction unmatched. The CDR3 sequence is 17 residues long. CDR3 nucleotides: TGTGCCATCAGTGAGAGTTCCGTCAGGGGGATTGGCACTGAAGCTTTCTTT. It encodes CAISESSVRGIGTEAFF.

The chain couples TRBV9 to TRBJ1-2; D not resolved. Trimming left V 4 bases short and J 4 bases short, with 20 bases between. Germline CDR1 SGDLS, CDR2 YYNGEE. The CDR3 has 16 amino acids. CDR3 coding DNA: TGTGCCAGCAGCCCTCAACCACAGTACTCCGGCTATGGCTACACCTTC. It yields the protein CASSPQPQYSGYGYTF.

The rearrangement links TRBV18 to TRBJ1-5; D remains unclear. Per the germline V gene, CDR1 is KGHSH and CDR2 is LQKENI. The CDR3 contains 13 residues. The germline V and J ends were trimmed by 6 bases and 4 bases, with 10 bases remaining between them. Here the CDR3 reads CASSMTQNQPQHF. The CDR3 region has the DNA TGTGCCAGCTCCATGACACAAAATCAGCCCCAGCATTTT.

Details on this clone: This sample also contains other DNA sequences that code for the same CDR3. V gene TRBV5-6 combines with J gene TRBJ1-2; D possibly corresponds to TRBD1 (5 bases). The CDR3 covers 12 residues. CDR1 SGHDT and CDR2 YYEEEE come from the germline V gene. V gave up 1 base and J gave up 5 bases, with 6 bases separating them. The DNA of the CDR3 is TGTGCCAGCAGCTTGCCAGGGTATGGCTACACCTTC. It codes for CASSLPGYGYTF. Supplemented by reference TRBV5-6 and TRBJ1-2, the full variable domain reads DAGVTQSPTHLIKTRGQQVTLRCSPKSGHDTVSWYQQALGQGPQFIFQYYEEEERQRGNFPDRFSGHQFPNYSSELNVNALLLGDSALYLCASSLPGYGYTFGSGTRLTVV.

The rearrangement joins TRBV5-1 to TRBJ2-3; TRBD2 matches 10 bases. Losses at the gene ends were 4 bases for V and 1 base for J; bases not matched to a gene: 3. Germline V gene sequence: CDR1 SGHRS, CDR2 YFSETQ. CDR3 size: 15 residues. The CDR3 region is CASSNLAGGTDTQYF. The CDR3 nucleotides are TGCGCCAGCAGCAATCTAGCGGGAGGCACAGATACGCAGTATTTT.

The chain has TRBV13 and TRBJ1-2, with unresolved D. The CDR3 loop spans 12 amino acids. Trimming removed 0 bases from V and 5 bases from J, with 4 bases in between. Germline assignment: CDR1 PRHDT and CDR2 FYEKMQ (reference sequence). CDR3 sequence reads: CASSLGAYGYTF. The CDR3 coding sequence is TGTGCCAGCAGCTTAGGTGCGTATGGCTACACCTTC. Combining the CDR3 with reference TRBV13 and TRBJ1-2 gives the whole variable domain AAGVIQSPRHLIKEKRETATLKCYPIPRHDTVYWYQQGPGQDPQFLISFYEKMQSDKGSIPDRFSAQQFSDYHSELNMSSLELGDSALYFCASSLGAYGYTFGSGTRLTVV.